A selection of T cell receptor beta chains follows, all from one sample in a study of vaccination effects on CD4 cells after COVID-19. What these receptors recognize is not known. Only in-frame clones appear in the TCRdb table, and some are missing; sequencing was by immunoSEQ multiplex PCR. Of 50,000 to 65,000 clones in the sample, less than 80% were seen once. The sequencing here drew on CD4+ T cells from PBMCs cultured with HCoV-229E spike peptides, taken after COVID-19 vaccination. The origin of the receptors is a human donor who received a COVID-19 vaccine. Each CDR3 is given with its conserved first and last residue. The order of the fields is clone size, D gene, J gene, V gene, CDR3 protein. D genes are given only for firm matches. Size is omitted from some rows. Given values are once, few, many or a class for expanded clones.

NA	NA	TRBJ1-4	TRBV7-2	CASSTGPNEKLFF
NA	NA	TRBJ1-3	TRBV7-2	CASSFYVGLGNTIYF
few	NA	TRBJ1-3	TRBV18	CASSPALEVFF
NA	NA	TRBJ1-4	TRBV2	CASTRQLPEKLFF
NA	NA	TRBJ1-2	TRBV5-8	CAIPSRQVVTNYGYTF
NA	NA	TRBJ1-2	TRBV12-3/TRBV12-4	CASSFGRNGYTF
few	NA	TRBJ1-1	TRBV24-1	CATSDLNTEAFF
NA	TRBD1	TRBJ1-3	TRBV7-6	CASSLGPGGSGNTIYF
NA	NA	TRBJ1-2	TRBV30	CAWTTGNHGYTF
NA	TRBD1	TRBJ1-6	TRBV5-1	CASSMDRALPPLHF
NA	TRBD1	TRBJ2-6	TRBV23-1	CASSQGQGGSGANVLTF
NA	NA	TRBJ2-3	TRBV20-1	CSASPDLGTDTQYF
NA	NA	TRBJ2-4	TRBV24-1	CATSDPGRGADIQYF
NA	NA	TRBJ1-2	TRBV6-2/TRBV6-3	CASSLRTGNYGYTF
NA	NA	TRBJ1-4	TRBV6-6	CASSAGQGREKLFF
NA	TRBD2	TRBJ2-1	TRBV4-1	CASSQPSGGPYNEQFF
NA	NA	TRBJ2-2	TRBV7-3	CASSPGRLARGTGELFF
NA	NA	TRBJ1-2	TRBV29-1	CSAETGSANYGYTF
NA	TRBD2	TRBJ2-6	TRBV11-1	CASSLASGGAGGANVLTF
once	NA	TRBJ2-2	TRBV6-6	CASSYRDLGTGELFF
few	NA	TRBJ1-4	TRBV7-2	CASSLDRTREKLFF
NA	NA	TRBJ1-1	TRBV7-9	CASSLGGAGEDEAFF
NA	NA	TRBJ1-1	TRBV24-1	CATSDLAGVAFF
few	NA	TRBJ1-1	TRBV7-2	CASSLGQQFTEAFF
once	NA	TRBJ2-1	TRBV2	CASSELGSSYNEQFF
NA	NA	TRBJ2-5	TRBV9	CASNPVPQETQYF
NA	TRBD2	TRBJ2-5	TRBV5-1	CASTAGGIKETQYF
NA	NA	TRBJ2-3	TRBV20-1	CSASISLGDGQYF
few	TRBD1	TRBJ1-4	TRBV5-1	CASSFSPGQASNEKLFF
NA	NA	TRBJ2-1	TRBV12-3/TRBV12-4	CASSSGSYNEQFF
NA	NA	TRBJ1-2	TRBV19	CASSILRDKTYGYTF
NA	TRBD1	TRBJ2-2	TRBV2	CASSSQGTVNTGELFF
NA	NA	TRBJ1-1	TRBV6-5	CASKTTGTEAFF
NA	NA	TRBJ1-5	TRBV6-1	CASSESHGNQPQHF
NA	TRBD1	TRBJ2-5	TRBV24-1	CATSEGQGARGETQYF
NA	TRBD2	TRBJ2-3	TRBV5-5	CASSLLRAGGKDTQYF
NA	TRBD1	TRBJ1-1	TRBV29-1	CSVNQGAEAFF
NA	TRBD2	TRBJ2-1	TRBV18	CASSPLNLAGGRGHNEQFF
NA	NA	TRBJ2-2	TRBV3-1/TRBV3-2	CASSQGGGELFF
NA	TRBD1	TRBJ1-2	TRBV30	CARSRDRVHGYTF
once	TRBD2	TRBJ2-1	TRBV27	CASSPLRGVYNEQFF
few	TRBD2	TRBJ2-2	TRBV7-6	CASSSGLAGTGELFF